This T cell receptor (beta chain) is from a study of regulatory T cells in long-lasting Graves disease. Study outcomes and limitations: Only peripheral blood was studied, not thyroid tissue.

As for time point: newly diagnosed GD, antithyroid drugs for less than 3 months. The TCR library used RNA extracted from PBMCs. According to the study, TCR beta libraries were built with iRepertoire HTBI primers and CDR3-region Arm-PCR. Each CDR3 protein gets one entry after TCRdb re-called the multiplex PCR reads with MiXCR. The repertoire holds 440,000 or so distinct CDR3 sequences, with 15% as singletons. Notes on this clonotype: Its antigen is currently unknown.

V gave up 3 bases and J gave up 7 bases, with 12 bases separating them. The germline V gene encodes CDR1 SGDLS and CDR2 YYNGEE. The CDR3 is 13 amino acids. The sample was also reused in another study, on T cells in Graves' hyperthyroidism and ophthalmopathy.

The receptor was derived from a woman in her 30s with Graves disease. The genes are TRBV9 and TRBJ2-3; D ambiguous. The input for sequencing was peripheral blood mononuclear cells (PBMCs), taken at new diagnosis, from a patient treated with antithyroid drugs. Here the CDR3 DNA reads TGTGCCAGCAGCGACGCGCCCCACAATACGCAGTATTTT. The encoded protein is CASSDAPHNTQYF.